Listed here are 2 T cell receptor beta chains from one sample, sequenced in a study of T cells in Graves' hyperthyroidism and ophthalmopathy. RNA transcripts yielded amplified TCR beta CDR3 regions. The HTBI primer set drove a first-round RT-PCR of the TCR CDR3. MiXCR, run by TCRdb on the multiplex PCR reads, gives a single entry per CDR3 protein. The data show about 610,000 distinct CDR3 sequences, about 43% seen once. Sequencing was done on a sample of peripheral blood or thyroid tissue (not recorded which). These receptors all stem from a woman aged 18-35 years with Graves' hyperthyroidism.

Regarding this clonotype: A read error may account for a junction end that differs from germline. The CDR3 spells CASSLDLFF. The CDR3 region has the DNA TGTGCCAGCAGCTTGGATCTGTTCTTC. This rearrangement joins TRBV5-4 to TRBJ2-5; D remains ambiguous. The CDR3 has 9 residues. Germline CDR1 is SGHNT and CDR2 is YYREEE (reference sequence).

CDR3 protein: CASSPGTDSNQPQHF. In DNA, the CDR3 is TGTGCCAGCAGCCCCGGGACAGATAGCAATCAGCCCCAGCATTTT. This chain links TRBV7-2 with TRBJ1-5; 7 bases are a match to TRBD1. Germline CDR1 SGHTA, CDR2 FQGNSA. This CDR3 spans 15 amino acids. J lost 0 bases, V lost 5 bases, and 4 bases had no gene match. Using reference TRBV7-2 and TRBJ1-5 for the parts outside the CDR3, the full variable domain is GAGVSQSPSNKVTEKGKDVELRCDPISGHTALYWYRQSLGQGLEFLIYFQGNSAPDKSGLPSDRFSAERTGGSVSTLTIQRTQQEDSAVYLCASSPGTDSNQPQHFGDGTRLSIL.